This TCR beta chain was profiled in a study of blood T cell repertoires in COVID-19. Study at large: Some COVID-19 samples were acute and others convalescent; all came from the United States, Italy and Spain.

The CDR3 has 12 residues. V shed 4 bases and J shed 5 bases, with 8 bases lying between them. Germline-derived CDR1 and CDR2 are SGHVS and FNYEAQ. As processed by the authors: Estimates of nucleated cell counts were drawn from the amplification of reference gene primers. Sequencing used immunoSEQ multiplex PCR; TCRdb keeps in-frame clones, though not all of them. Clone size and V and J calls were adopted from that table, with D and trimming inferred from the DNA. The data contain tens of thousands of clones, more than 65% of them singletons. The source is a man aged 55 to 70 with acute or convalescent COVID-19. J is TRBJ1-1 and V is TRBV7-6; D is ambiguous. The specimen sequenced was peripheral blood. CDR3 DNA: TGTGCCAGCAGCTCTGGCAGAACTGAAGCTTTCTTT. Amino acids: CASSSGRTEAFF.